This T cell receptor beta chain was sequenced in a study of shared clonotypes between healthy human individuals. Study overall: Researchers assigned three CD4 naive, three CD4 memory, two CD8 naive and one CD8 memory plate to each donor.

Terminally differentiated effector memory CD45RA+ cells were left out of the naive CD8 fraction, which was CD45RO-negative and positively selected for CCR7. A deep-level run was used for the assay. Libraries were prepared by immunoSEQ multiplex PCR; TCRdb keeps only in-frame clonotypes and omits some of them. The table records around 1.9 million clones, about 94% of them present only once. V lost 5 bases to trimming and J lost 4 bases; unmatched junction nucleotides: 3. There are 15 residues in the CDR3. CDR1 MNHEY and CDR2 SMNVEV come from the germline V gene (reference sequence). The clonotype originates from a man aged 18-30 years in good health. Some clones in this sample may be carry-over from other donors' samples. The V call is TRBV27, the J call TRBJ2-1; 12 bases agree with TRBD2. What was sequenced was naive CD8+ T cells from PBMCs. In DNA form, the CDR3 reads TGTGCCAGCAGTATACTAGCGGGAGGTTACAATGAGCAGTTCTTC. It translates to CASSILAGGYNEQFF.